This paragraph reports one TCR beta chain. This record belongs to a study of cytotoxic CD8 clonotypes in ibrutinib-treated CLL. The protocol was immunoSEQ multiplex PCR, while the TCRdb copy is restricted to in-frame clones and leaves out a portion. The sample contains around 200,000 clones, about four fifths of which appear only once. This CDR3 comprises 16 residues. CDR1 and CDR2 from the germline V gene are LNHDA and SQIVND (reference sequence). V lost 5 bases and J 4 bases, leaving 17 bases between the germline ends. The V call is TRBV19, the J call TRBJ1-4; TRBD1 might be the D (5 bases). The receptor was derived from a human donor with chronic lymphocytic leukemia. The source was PBMCs, collected after 12 months of ibrutinib treatment. Here the CDR3 DNA reads TGTGCCAGTAGTCGAACCATTCGGGGACTTAATGAAAAACTGTTTTTT. Its translation: CASSRTIRGLNEKLFF.